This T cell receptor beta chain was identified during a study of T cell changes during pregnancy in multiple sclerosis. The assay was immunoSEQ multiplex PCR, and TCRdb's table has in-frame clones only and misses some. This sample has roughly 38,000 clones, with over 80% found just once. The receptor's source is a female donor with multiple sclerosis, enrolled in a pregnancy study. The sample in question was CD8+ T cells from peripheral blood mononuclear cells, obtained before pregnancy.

The CDR3 is CATSRGGLAGALGGNEQFF. CDR3 in DNA: TGTGCCACCAGCAGAGGGGGCCTAGCGGGAGCCCTCGGGGGGAATGAGCAGTTCTTC. V gene TRBV15 combines with J gene TRBJ2-1; TRBD2 matches at 10 bases. The CDR3 loop spans 19 amino acids. Trimming cost V 1 base and J 7 bases; bases outside gene matches: 16. Germline CDR1 and CDR2: LNHNV and YYDKDF (reference sequence).